This entry lists 27 T cell receptor beta chains sequenced from one sample in a study of T cell responses to AZD1222 COVID-19 vaccine. Clones were read by immunoSEQ multiplex PCR, and TCRdb kept only the in-frame ones, dropping some. The table includes 150,000 or so clones, around 90% detected once. Sequenced here: peripheral blood, sampled on day 0 of AZD1222 vaccination. The receptors here all came from an adult in good health.

This chain uses TRBV5-1 with TRBJ1-2; TRBD1 matches 7 bases. The CDR3 consists of 14 residues. The V gene's germline CDR1 is SGHRS and CDR2 YFSETQ. V lost 2 bases and J lost 1; bases outside the gene matches: 2. CDR3 region: CASSFTGVNYGYTF. The CDR3 bases are TGCGCCAGCAGCTTTACAGGGGTTAACTATGGCTACACCTTC. The whole variable domain, remainder taken from reference TRBV5-1 and TRBJ1-2, is KAGVTQTPRYLIKTRGQQVTLSCSPISGHRSVSWYQQTPGQGLQFLFEYFSETQRNKGNFPGRFSGRQFSNSRSEMNVSTLELGDSALYLCASSFTGVNYGYTFGSGTRLTVV.

The chain uses TRBV27 and TRBJ1-4; D is unresolved. V shed 2 bases and J shed 2 bases, with 3 bases lying between them. Germline CDR1 is MNHEY and CDR2 is SMNVEV (reference sequence). The CDR3 covers 13 residues. CDR3 DNA sequence: TGTGCCAGCAGTTTAATGACTAATGAAAAACTGTTTTTT. As protein: CASSLMTNEKLFF.

The chain links TRBV7-6 to TRBJ2-7; 8 bases fit TRBD2. Looked up from germline, CDR1 is SGHVS and CDR2 is FNYEAQ. This CDR3 comprises 16 residues. Unmatched junction bases numbered 12, after V lost 4 bases and J lost 4 bases. The CDR3 loop is CASSSLGRGDLYEQYF. The DNA of the CDR3 is TGTGCCAGCAGCTCCCTCGGGCGGGGGGACTTGTACGAGCAGTACTTC. Complete variable domain (other parts from reference TRBV7-6 and TRBJ2-7): GAGVSQSPRYKVTKRGQDVALRCDPISGHVSLYWYRQALGQGPEFLTYFNYEAQQDKSGLPNDRFSAERPEGSISTLTIQRTEQRDSAMYRCASSSLGRGDLYEQYFGPGTRLTVT.

V usage is TRBV19 and J usage is TRBJ1-1; 7 nucleotides align to TRBD1. The germline V gene encodes CDR1 LNHDA and CDR2 SQIVND (reference sequence). This CDR3 has 14 amino acids. The trim removed 5 bases at V and 3 bases at J, leaving 6 bases unmatched. The CDR3 coding sequence is TGTGCCAGTAGTCTCCCGGGACAGTACACTGAAGCTTTCTTT. It yields the protein CASSLPGQYTEAFF. Full variable domain (rest looked up from reference TRBV19 and TRBJ1-1): DGGITQSPKYLFRKEGQNVTLSCEQNLNHDAMYWYRQDPGQGLRLIYYSQIVNDFQKGDIAEGYSVSREKKESFPLTVTSAQKNPTAFYLCASSLPGQYTEAFFGQGTRLTVV.

The J gene is TRBJ1-2, the V gene TRBV12-3 or TRBV12-4, with unresolved D. This CDR3 is 13 amino acids long. V shed 6 bases and J shed 2 bases, with 10 bases lying between them. CDR3 sequence reads: CASSPVGNYGYTF. CDR3 in DNA: TGTGCCAGCAGCCCCGTAGGGAACTATGGCTACACCTTC.

The chain joins TRBV27 to TRBJ2-2; no reliable D call. Germline loops: CDR1 MNHEY, CDR2 SMNVEV (reference sequence). The CDR3 sequence is 15 residues long. V lost 1 base, J lost 5 bases, and 11 bases lay in between. The CDR3 nucleotides are TGTGCCAGCAGTTTATACGGCCTAAAAACCGGGGAGCTGTTTTTT. This translates into CASSLYGLKTGELFF.

CDR3 DNA sequence: TGTGCCAGCAGCTCACTCGGGGCTAACGCCCGGGGGCCCTACAATGAGCAGTTCTTC. This translates into CASSSLGANARGPYNEQFF. This chain links TRBV7-6 with TRBJ2-1; perhaps D is TRBD1 or TRBD2 (6 bases each). Germline lookup yields CDR1 SGHVS and CDR2 FNYEAQ. CDR3 length: 19 residues. Deletions cut 4 bases from V and 2 bases from J, with 24 bases between.

J is TRBJ1-5 and V is TRBV6-5; possible D gene TRBD1, 5 bases. Trimming left V 2 bases short and J 11 bases short, with 13 bases between. Germline V lookup: CDR1 MNHEY, CDR2 SVGAGI. The CDR3 consists of 13 residues. The CDR3 loop reads CASSYAPGSTQHF. The CDR3 nucleotides read TGTGCCAGCAGTTACGCCCCAGGGAGCACCCAGCATTTT.

V and J are TRBV28 and TRBJ1-2; TRBD1 aligns across 8 bases. From germline, CDR1 is MDHEN and CDR2 SYDVKM. The CDR3 consists of 15 residues. V was clipped by 3 bases and J by 3 bases; unmatched bases: 6. The DNA of the CDR3 is TGTGCCAGCAGTTTCGCAGGGGGCACCTACTATGGCTACACCTTC. Translating it yields CASSFAGGTYYGYTF.

This chain joins TRBV9 and TRBJ2-1, with D uncertain. The V end was cut by 3 bases, the J end by 15 bases, with 22 bases between. The CDR3 has 14 residues. Germline-derived CDR1 and CDR2 are SGDLS and YYNGEE. CDR3 sequence (DNA): TGTGCCAGCAGCGCTTCGGGCCAAGGTTGGGCCCCGTTCTTC. Its protein product is CASSASGQGWAPFF.

The gene calls are TRBV10-3 and TRBJ1-2; 7 bases are a match to TRBD1. CDR1 is ENHRY and CDR2 is SYGVKD in the germline V gene. V shed 0 bases and J 5 bases; nucleotides not matched to a gene: 3. The CDR3 runs 14 residues. For the CDR3, the DNA is TGTGCCATCAGTGAGTCGTCAGGGGGGTATGGCTACACCTTC. Protein sequence: CAISESSGGYGYTF.

The V gene is TRBV12-5, the J gene TRBJ2-1; TRBD2 matches 8 bases. This CDR3 has 15 amino acids. J gave up 0 bases and V 4 bases, and 2 bases lay outside the gene matches. Germline V gene lookup returns CDR1 LGHNT and CDR2 FRNRAP. The CDR3 nucleotides are TGTGCTAGTGGTTCCGGGACTAGCTCCTACAATGAGCAGTTCTTC. It encodes CASGSGTSSYNEQFF.

The V call is TRBV2, the J call TRBJ1-1; no clear D. Per the germline V gene, CDR1 is SNHLY and CDR2 is FYNNEI. V was clipped by 4 bases and J by 0 bases, with 6 bases between them. The CDR3 loop spans 13 amino acids. The CDR3 region is CASSADLNTEAFF. In DNA, the CDR3 is TGTGCCAGCAGTGCCGACCTGAACACTGAAGCTTTCTTT.

The rearrangement joins TRBV28 to TRBJ1-4, with 10 bases aligning to TRBD1. The ends lost 5 bases at V and 4 bases at J; junction bases unmatched: 7. Per germline, CDR1 MDHEN and CDR2 SYDVKM. This CDR3 comprises 16 residues. The CDR3 sequence is CASSGGQGSFNEKLFF. In nucleotides, the CDR3 is TGTGCCAGCAGTGGGGGACAGGGGTCATTTAATGAAAAACTGTTTTTT.

The chain combines TRBV21-1 with TRBJ2-2; TRBD1 is the table's D call and was not checked against the DNA. TRBV21-1 is given as a pseudogene. CDR3 length equals 20 residues. The CDR3 coding sequence is TGTGCCAGCAGCAAAATTACCCTGGGACAGGACTATGAGAACACCGGGGAGCTGTTTTTT. It yields the protein CASSKITLGQDYENTGELFF.

The CDR3 bases are TGCAGCGTTCCTGGACAGGGGGGGGAGACCCAGTACTTC. Protein product: CSVPGQGGETQYF. The chain joins TRBV29-1 to TRBJ2-5; 10 bases line up with TRBD1. V gave up 5 bases and J gave up 5 bases; unmatched junction bases: 5. Looked up from germline, CDR1 is SQVTM and CDR2 is ANQGSEA. This CDR3 region has 13 residues.

The chain couples TRBV28 to TRBJ2-3, with 9 bases fitting TRBD1. This CDR3 has 15 residues. Trimming cost V 6 bases and J 3 bases; bases outside gene matches: 7. Germline lookup yields CDR1 MDHEN and CDR2 SYDVKM. The CDR3 DNA is TGTGCCAGCAGCCCCGGGACAGGGTGGACAGATACGCAGTATTTT. Its protein is CASSPGTGWTDTQYF.

The gene calls are TRBV28 and TRBJ1-1; 7 bases fit TRBD1. CDR1 MDHEN and CDR2 SYDVKM come from the germline V gene. The CDR3 totals 14 residues. The trim removed 4 bases at V and 1 base at J, leaving 3 bases unmatched. The CDR3 coding sequence is TGTGCCAGCAGTTCCACAGGGGCGAACACTGAAGCTTTCTTT. Protein sequence: CASSSTGANTEAFF.

The V and J genes are TRBV9 and TRBJ1-2, with 7 bases matching TRBD1. The V and J ends lost 0 bases and 1 base, in that order; junction bases with no gene match: 3. The CDR3 consists of 15 residues. The germline CDR1 and CDR2 sequences are SGDLS and YYNGEE. The CDR3 DNA sequence: TGTGCCAGCAGCGTAGGACAGGGCATTAACTATGGCTACACCTTC. Protein sequence: CASSVGQGINYGYTF.

This clone was counted between two and nine times. The chain is built from TRBV5-4 and TRBJ2-7; possible D gene TRBD1, 5 bases. This CDR3 has 14 amino acids. V was shortened by 0 bases and J by 2 bases, with 9 bases between the two germline ends. Germline V gene lookup returns CDR1 SGHNT and CDR2 YYREEE (reference sequence). The CDR3: CASSLDRSAYEQYF. The CDR3 nucleotides are TGTGCCAGCAGCTTGGACAGGTCTGCCTACGAGCAGTACTTC.

The V and J genes are TRBV2 and TRBJ2-7; 8 nucleotides align to TRBD1. The trim removed 9 bases at V and 7 bases at J, leaving 14 bases unmatched. Germline V gives CDR1 SNHLY, CDR2 FYNNEI. The CDR3 covers 14 residues. The CDR3 coding sequence is TGTGCCAGTACTGACCCAGGGGGCGCGGGGGAGCAGTACTTC. It codes for CASTDPGGAGEQYF.

This sequence joins TRBV13 and TRBJ1-3; D gene ambiguous. Germline assignment: CDR1 PRHDT and CDR2 FYEKMQ (reference sequence). Trimming left V 6 bases short and J 8 bases short, with 14 bases between. The CDR3 has 13 residues. This chain's CDR3 is CASRRVGLDTIYF. The CDR3 DNA follows: TGTGCCAGCAGGCGCGTAGGGTTGGACACCATATATTTT. The complete variable domain, with remaining parts taken from reference TRBV13 and TRBJ1-3, reads AAGVIQSPRHLIKEKRETATLKCYPIPRHDTVYWYQQGPGQDPQFLISFYEKMQSDKGSIPDRFSAQQFSDYHSELNMSSLELGDSALYFCASRRVGLDTIYFGEGSWLTVV.

This clone showed up just a few times. The chain links TRBV7-9 to TRBJ2-7, with D unclear. The V end was cut by 5 bases, the J end by 1 base, with 12 bases between. CDR1 is SEHNR and CDR2 is FQNEAQ in the germline V gene (reference sequence). The CDR3 extends over 14 amino acids. In DNA form, the CDR3 reads TGTGCCAGCAGCCGAATGCCAGCTTCCTACGAGCAGTACTTC. Protein product: CASSRMPASYEQYF. The full variable domain, its missing parts supplied by reference TRBV7-9 and TRBJ2-7, is DTGVSQNPRHKITKRGQNVTFRCDPISEHNRLYWYRQTLGQGPEFLTYFQNEAQLEKSRLLSDRFSAERPKGSFSTLEIQRTEQGDSAMYLCASSRMPASYEQYFGPGTRLTVT.

This clone was detected a few times. The chain recombines TRBV27 with TRBJ2-2; D may correspond to TRBD1 or TRBD2 (5 bases each). With 5 bases removed from V and 4 bases from J, the gap between germline ends came to 17 bases. Germline loops: CDR1 MNHEY, CDR2 SMNVEV (reference sequence). CDR3 length equals 16 residues. The CDR3 region has the DNA TGTGCCAGCAGTCCTTATTGGGACGCTCGCACCGGGGAGCTGTTTTTT. It codes for CASSPYWDARTGELFF.

The rearrangement joins TRBV7-2 to TRBJ1-1; D possibly corresponds to TRBD1 (5 bases). Trimming cost V 2 bases and J 3 bases, with 7 bases left between them. Germline V CDR1 and CDR2: SGHTA, FQGNSA. The CDR3 length is 13 residues. The CDR3 reads CASSLLGHTEAFF. The CDR3 DNA reads as TGTGCCAGCAGCTTATTGGGGCACACTGAAGCTTTCTTT.

The chain is built from TRBV13 and TRBJ1-2; 8 bases align to TRBD1. Looked up from germline, CDR1 is PRHDT and CDR2 is FYEKMQ (reference sequence). The V and J ends lost 5 bases and 3 bases, in that order; junction bases with no gene match: 5. The CDR3 covers 14 residues. Written as DNA, the CDR3 is TGTGCCAGCAGCCCGGACAGGGTATACTATGGCTACACCTTC. It codes for CASSPDRVYYGYTF. The complete variable domain, with remaining parts taken from reference TRBV13 and TRBJ1-2, reads AAGVIQSPRHLIKEKRETATLKCYPIPRHDTVYWYQQGPGQDPQFLISFYEKMQSDKGSIPDRFSAQQFSDYHSELNMSSLELGDSALYFCASSPDRVYYGYTFGSGTRLTVV.

The rearrangement links TRBV28 to TRBJ2-7; possibly TRBD2 for D (5 bases). Trimming took 10 bases from V and 6 from J, leaving 16 bases between them. The CDR3 is 12 residues long. Per the germline V gene, CDR1 is MDHEN and CDR2 is SYDVKM. In DNA, the CDR3 is TGTGCCACCCATATTACGGGGAGCGAGCAGTACTTC. Translating it yields CATHITGSEQYF.